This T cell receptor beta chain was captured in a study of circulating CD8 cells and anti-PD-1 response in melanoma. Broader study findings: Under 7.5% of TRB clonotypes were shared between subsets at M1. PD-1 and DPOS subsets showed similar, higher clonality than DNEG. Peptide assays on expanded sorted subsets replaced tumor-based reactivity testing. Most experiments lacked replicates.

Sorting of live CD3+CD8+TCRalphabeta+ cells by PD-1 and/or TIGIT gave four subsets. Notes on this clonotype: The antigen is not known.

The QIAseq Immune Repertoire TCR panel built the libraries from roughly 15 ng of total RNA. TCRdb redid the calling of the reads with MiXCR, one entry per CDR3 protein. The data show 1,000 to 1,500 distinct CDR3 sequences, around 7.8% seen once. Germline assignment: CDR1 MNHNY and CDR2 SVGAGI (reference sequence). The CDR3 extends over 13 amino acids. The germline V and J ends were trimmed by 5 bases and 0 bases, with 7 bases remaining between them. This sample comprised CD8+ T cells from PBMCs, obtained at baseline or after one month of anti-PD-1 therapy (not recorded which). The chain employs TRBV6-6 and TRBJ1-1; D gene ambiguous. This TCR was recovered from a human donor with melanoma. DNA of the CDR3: TGTGCCAGCAGTCCTATGATGAACACTGAAGCTTTCTTT. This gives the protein CASSPMMNTEAFF.